The rows below give T cell receptor beta chains drawn from one sample of a study of radiotherapy plus CTLA-4 blockade in lung cancer. Produced via immunoSEQ multiplex PCR; TCRdb's table is partial and in-frame only. The sample holds around 82,000 clones; under 90% are singletons and the top ten take approximately 0.8%. The sample in question was peripheral blood, obtained from a patient treated with radiotherapy plus ipilimumab. These receptors were obtained from a human donor with non-small cell lung cancer who had stable disease on radiotherapy plus ipilimumab. Both conserved end residues are part of each CDR3. The order of the fields is clone size, J gene, D gene, V gene, CDR3 DNA, CDR3 protein. The D gene is left open where the match is weak. Some rows have no size entry. The others give once, few or many, or a class for an expanded clone.

-,TRBJ1-4,-,TRBV7-9,TGTGCCAGCAGCTTAGGGGTCGGTTTAACTAATGAAAAACTGTTTTTT,CASSLGVGLTNEKLFF
once,TRBJ1-5,TRBD1,TRBV6-5,TGTGCCAGCAGTAGACAGGGCAATAACCAGCCCCAGCATTTT,CASSRQGNNQPQHF
-,TRBJ2-6,-,TRBV5-6,TGTGCCAGCGGGGCTACCAAGTCACAAAGTCGGGCCAACGTCCTGACTTTC,CASGATKSQSRANVLTF
-,TRBJ2-1,-,TRBV7-9,TGTGCCAGCAGCTTAGCCGGGAGTGAGCAGTTCTTC,CASSLAGSEQFF
-,TRBJ2-2,-,TRBV4-1,TGCGCCAGCAGCCAACCCTGGTTAGGGGCGGGGAGCCTGAACACCGGGGAGCTGTTTTTT,CASSQPWLGAGSLNTGELFF
-,TRBJ1-1,-,TRBV7-6,TGTGCCAGCAGCTTAGCAGGGGGATCGGGCACTGAAGCTTTCTTT,CASSLAGGSGTEAFF
-,TRBJ2-7,-,TRBV6-1,TGTGCCAGCAGTCGCCAAGCGGGCTACGAGCAGTACTTC,CASSRQAGYEQYF
-,TRBJ1-5,-,TRBV28,TGTGCCAGCAGTTCCAGGGTTAGCAATCAGCCCCAGCATTTT,CASSSRVSNQPQHF
-,TRBJ1-6,-,TRBV18,TGTGCCAGCTCACCACTGGGTAGGGGAGCAGGTTCACCCCTCCACTTT,CASSPLGRGAGSPLHF
-,TRBJ2-7,TRBD2,TRBV29-1,TGCAGCGTTGTCGGACTAGCGGGGGGGGATGATTACGAGCAGTACTTC,CSVVGLAGGDDYEQYF
-,TRBJ1-1,TRBD1,TRBV27,TGTGCCAGCAGTTTAAGGACAGGGGGCACTGAAGCTTTCTTT,CASSLRTGGTEAFF
-,TRBJ2-6,TRBD2,TRBV7-6,TGTGCCAGCAGCTTAGCGCATGGGGGGGTACCCTCTGGGGCCAACGTCCTGACTTTC,CASSLAHGGVPSGANVLTF
-,TRBJ2-7,-,TRBV6-1,TGTGCCAGCAGTTCCCCGCGGTTGTACGAGCAGTACTTC,CASSSPRLYEQYF
-,TRBJ1-1,TRBD1,TRBV30,TGTGCCTGGAGTGCGACAGGGAGAAGAGCTTTCTTT,CAWSATGRRAFF
-,TRBJ2-1,-,TRBV7-9,TGTGCCAGCAGCGGGGGTGGGGCGGGGAATGAGCAGTTCTTC,CASSGGGAGNEQFF
-,TRBJ1-5,-,TRBV2,TGTGCCAGCAGTGAAGCGCTTCGACAGTTTAATCAGCCCCAGCATTTT,CASSEALRQFNQPQHF
-,TRBJ2-3,TRBD2,TRBV2,TGTGCCAGCAGTAAACTAGCGGGAGGGATAGATACGCAGTATTTT,CASSKLAGGIDTQYF
-,TRBJ2-6,-,TRBV19,TGTGCCAGTAGTGGCAGGACTACCTCTGGGGCCAACGTCCTGACTTTC,CASSGRTTSGANVLTF
once,TRBJ2-2,-,TRBV7-9,TGTGCCAGCACCCCGGGAGCCGGGGAGCTGTTTTTT,CASTPGAGELFF
-,TRBJ1-5,TRBD1,TRBV6-1,TGTGCCACCGAGGACAGGAGCAATCAGCCCCAGCATTTT,CATEDRSNQPQHF
few,TRBJ2-7,-,TRBV7-2,TGTGCCAGCAGCTTCTCCTACGAGCAGTACTTC,CASSFSYEQYF
-,TRBJ2-7,TRBD1,TRBV5-4,TGTGCCAGCAGCTTGGGGGGACAGGGGGCGATCGAGCAGTACTTC,CASSLGGQGAIEQYF
-,TRBJ2-3,-,TRBV28,TGTGCCAGCAGTTTGGACAGCACAGATACGCAGTATTTT,CASSLDSTDTQYF
-,TRBJ2-3,-,TRBV21-1,TGTGCCAGCAGCTCGAGGGCTGCAGGTTCCGATACGCAGTATTTT,CASSSRAAGSDTQYF
few,TRBJ1-2,TRBD1,TRBV19,TGTGCCACACTGAAGACAGGGGGCGATGGCTACACCTTC,CATLKTGGDGYTF
once,TRBJ1-1,-,TRBV10-1,TGCGCCAGCGCACCGTCGACAGGTACTGGGACTGAAGCTTTCTTT,CASAPSTGTGTEAFF
-,TRBJ1-5,-,TRBV7-2,TGTGCCAGCAGCTTAGTGGGAGGCCCCAATCAGCCCCAGCATTTT,CASSLVGGPNQPQHF
-,TRBJ1-2,-,TRBV21-1,TGTGCCAGCAGCTTCCGGGACAGGATCTCCTATGGCTACACCTTC,CASSFRDRISYGYTF
-,TRBJ2-1,-,TRBV7-6,TGTGCCAGCAGCTCCCAATACCAGAGGGAGCGGAGCTCCTACAATGAGCAGTTCTTC,CASSSQYQRERSSYNEQFF
-,TRBJ1-2,-,TRBV15,TGTGCCACCAGCAGGGGAAGGGGGGGCGCCCATGGCTACACCTTC,CATSRGRGGAHGYTF